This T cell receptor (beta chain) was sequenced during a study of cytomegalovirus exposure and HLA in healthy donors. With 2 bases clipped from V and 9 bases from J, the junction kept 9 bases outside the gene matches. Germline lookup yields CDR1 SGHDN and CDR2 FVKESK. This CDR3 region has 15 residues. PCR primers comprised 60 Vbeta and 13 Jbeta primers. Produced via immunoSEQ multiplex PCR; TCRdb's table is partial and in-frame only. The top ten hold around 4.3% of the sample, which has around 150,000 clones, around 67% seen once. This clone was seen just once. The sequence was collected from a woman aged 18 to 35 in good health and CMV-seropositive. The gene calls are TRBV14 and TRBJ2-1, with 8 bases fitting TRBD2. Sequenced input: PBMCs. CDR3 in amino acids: CASSQNEPGGIEQFF. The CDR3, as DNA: TGTGCCAGCAGCCAAAACGAGCCGGGAGGGATTGAGCAGTTCTTC.